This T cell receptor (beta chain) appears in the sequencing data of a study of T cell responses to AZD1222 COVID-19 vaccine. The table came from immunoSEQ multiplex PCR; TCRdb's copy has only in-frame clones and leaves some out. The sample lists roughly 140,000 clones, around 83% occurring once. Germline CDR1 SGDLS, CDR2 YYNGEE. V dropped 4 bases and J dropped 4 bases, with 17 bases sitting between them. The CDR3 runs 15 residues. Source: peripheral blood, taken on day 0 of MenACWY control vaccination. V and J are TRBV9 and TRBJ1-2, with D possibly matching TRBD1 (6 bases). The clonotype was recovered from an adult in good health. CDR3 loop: CASSPAGTGTYGYTF. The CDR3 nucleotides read TGTGCCAGCAGCCCAGCGGGAACAGGGACCTATGGCTACACCTTC.